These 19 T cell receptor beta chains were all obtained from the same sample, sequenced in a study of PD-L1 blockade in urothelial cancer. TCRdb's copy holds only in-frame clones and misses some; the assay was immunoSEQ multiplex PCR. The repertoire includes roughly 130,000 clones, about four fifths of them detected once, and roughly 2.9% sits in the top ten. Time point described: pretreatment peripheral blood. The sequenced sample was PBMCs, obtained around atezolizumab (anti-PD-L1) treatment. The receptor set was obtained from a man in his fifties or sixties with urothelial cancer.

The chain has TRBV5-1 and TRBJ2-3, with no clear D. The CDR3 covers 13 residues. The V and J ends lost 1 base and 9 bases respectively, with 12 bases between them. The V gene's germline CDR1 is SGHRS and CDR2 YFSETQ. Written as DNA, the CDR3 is TGCGCCAGCAGCTTGCCAGCCCCAGGCACGCAGTATTTT. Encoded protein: CASSLPAPGTQYF.

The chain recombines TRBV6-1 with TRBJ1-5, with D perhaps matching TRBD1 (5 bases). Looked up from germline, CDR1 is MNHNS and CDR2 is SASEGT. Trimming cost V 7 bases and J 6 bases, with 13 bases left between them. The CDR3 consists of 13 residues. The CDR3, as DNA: TGTGCCAGCATGTTAGGGGCCCGTCAGCCCCAGCATTTT. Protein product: CASMLGARQPQHF.

The CDR3 nucleotides read TGTGCCAGCTCACCAGTGCCTAGGACAGGGGTTTCCCAAGAGACCCAGTACTTC. Its protein product is CASSPVPRTGVSQETQYF. This chain joins TRBV18 and TRBJ2-5; the match to TRBD1 covers 9 bases. After removal of 2 bases from V and 1 base from J, the junction contained 11 bases not matched to a gene. This CDR3 has 18 residues. Germline CDR1 is KGHSH and CDR2 is LQKENI.

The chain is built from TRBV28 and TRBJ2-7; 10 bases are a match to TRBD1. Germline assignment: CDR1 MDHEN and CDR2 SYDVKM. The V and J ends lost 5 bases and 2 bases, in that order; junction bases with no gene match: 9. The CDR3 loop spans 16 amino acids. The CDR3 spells CASSTPGQGSPYEQYF. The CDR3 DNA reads TGTGCCAGCAGTACCCCGGGACAGGGGTCCCCCTACGAGCAGTACTTC.

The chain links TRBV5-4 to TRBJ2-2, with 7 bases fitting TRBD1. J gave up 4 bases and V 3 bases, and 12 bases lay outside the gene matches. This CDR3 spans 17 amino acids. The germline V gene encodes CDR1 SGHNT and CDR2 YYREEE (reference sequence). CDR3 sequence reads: CASSSWSTRTGTGELFF. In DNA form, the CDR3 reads TGTGCCAGCAGCTCCTGGTCTACTAGGACAGGCACCGGGGAGCTGTTTTTT.

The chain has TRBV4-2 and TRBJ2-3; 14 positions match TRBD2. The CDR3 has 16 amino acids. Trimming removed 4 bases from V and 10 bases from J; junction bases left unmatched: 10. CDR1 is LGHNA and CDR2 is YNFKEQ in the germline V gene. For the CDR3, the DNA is TGTGCCAGCAGCCCCCGTGGGACTAGCGGGAGAAAGTCGCAGTATTTT. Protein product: CASSPRGTSGRKSQYF.

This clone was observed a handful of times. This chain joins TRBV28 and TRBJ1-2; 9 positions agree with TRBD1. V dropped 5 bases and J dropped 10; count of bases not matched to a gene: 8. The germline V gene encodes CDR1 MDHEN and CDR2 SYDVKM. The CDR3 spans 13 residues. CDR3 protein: CASSRGQGEDYTF. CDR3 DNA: TGTGCCAGCAGTAGGGGACAGGGAGAGGACTACACCTTC.

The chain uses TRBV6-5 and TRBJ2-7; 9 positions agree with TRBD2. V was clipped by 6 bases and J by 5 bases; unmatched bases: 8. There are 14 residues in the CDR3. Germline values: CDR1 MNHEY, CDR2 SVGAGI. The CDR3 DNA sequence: TGTGCCAGCAGACCAGCGGGAGGAGTCCACGAGCAGTACTTC. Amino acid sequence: CASRPAGGVHEQYF.

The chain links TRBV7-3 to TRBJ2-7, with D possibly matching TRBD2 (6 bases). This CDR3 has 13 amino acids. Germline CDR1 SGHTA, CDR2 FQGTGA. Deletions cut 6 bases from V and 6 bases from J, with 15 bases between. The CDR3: CASSLTSSGEQYF. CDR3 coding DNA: TGTGCCAGCAGTCTAACCAGTAGCGGCGAGCAGTACTTC.

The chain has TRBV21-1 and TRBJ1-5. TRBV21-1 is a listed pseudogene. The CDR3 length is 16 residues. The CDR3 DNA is TGTGCCAGCAGCAGGCGGGGGGCGGTAAACAATCAGCCCCAGCATTTT. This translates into CASSRRGAVNNQPQHF.

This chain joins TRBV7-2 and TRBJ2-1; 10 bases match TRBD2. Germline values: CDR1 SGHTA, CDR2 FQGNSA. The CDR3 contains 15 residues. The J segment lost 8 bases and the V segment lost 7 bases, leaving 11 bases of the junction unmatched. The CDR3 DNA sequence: TGTGCCAGCACCCCTCGTCTAGCGGGAGTGTATGAGCAGTTCTTC. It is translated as CASTPRLAGVYEQFF.

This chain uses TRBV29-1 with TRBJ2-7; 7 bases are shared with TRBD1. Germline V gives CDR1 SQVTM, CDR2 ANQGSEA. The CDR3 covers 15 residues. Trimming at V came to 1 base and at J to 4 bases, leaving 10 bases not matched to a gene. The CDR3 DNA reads TGCAGCGTTGAAGGTACTGGGGACAGCGGTTACGAGCAGTACTTC. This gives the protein CSVEGTGDSGYEQYF.

CDR3 bases: TGTGCCAGCTACCTCGGGAACACTGAAGCTTTCTTT. Encoded protein: CASYLGNTEAFF. The gene calls are TRBV6-1 and TRBJ1-1; no clear D gene. Germline assignment: CDR1 MNHNS and CDR2 SASEGT. This CDR3 comprises 12 residues. V was trimmed by 8 bases and J by 1 base, leaving 8 bases between them.

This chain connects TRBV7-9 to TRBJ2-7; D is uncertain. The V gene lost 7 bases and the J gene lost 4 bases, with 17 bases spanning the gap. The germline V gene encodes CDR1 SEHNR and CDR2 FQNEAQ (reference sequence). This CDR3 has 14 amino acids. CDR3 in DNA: TGTGCCAGCACCCCAGGAAGGTCTACTTACGAGCAGTACTTC. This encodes CASTPGRSTYEQYF.

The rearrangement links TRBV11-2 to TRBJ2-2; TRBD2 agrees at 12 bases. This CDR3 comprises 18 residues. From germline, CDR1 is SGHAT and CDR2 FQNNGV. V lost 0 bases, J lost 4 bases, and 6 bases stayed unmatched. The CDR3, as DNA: TGTGCCAGCAGCTTAGAAGGACTAGCGGGACGGGGCACCGGGGAGCTGTTTTTT. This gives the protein CASSLEGLAGRGTGELFF.

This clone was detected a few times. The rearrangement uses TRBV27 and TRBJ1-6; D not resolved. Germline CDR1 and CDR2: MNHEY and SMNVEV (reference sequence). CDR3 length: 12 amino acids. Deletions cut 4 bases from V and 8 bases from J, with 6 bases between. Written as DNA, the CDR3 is TGTGCCAGCAGTTCCCCCTATTCACCCCTCCACTTT. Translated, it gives CASSSPYSPLHF.

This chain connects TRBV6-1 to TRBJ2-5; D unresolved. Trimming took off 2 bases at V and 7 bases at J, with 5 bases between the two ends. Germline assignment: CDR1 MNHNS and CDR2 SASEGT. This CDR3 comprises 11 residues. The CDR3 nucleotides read TGTGCCAGCAGTGAACTCCGGACCCAGTACTTC. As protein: CASSELRTQYF.

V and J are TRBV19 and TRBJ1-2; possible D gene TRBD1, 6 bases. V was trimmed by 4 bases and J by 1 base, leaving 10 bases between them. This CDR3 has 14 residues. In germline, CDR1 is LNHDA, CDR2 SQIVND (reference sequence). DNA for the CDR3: TGTGCCAGTAGTACCCGACAGGATAACTATGGCTACACCTTC. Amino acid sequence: CASSTRQDNYGYTF.

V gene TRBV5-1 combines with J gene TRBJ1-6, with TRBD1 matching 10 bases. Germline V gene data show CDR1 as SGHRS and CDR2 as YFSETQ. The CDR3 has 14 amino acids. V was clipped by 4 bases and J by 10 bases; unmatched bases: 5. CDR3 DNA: TGCGCCAGCAGCCCTGACAGGGGGCGCTCACCCCTCCACTTT. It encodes CASSPDRGRSPLHF.